This passage covers 30 T cell receptor beta chains from one sample sequenced in a study of OX40 agonist ivuxolimab in advanced cancers. The data were produced by immunoSEQ multiplex PCR, yet TCRdb's version contains in-frame clones alone and is incomplete. The sample holds about 45,000 clones, around 84% seen once. The sample here was CD4+ or CD8+ T cells sorted from blood, taken in a trial of the OX40 agonist ivuxolimab. The receptors here all came from an adult with an advanced solid tumor such as melanoma, head and neck, liver or kidney cancer.

The chain uses TRBV2 and TRBJ2-3; no clear D gene. Germline-derived CDR1 and CDR2 are SNHLY and FYNNEI. The CDR3 runs to 15 residues. V shed 6 bases and J shed 0 bases, with 13 bases lying between them. This chain's CDR3 is CASRSYTSSTDTQYF. The CDR3 region has the DNA TGTGCCAGCAGGTCTTACACTTCTAGCACAGATACGCAGTATTTT.

The V gene is TRBV5-6, the J gene TRBJ2-1; 13 bases line up with TRBD2. The V and J ends lost 4 bases and 8 bases, in that order; junction bases with no gene match: 6. The germline V gene encodes CDR1 SGHDT and CDR2 YYEEEE. CDR3 length equals 15 residues. CDR3 coding DNA: TGTGCCAGCAGCACAGGGACTAGCGGGGTGGATGAGCAGTTCTTC. It is translated as CASSTGTSGVDEQFF.

The chain recombines TRBV29-1 with TRBJ2-1, with D possibly matching TRBD1 (5 bases). Between the trimmed V and J ends, which lost 5 bases and 2 bases, there was a span of 10 bases. Germline CDR1 reads SQVTM; CDR2 reads ANQGSEA. The CDR3 sequence is 13 residues long. CDR3 in amino acids: CSVRGVTYNEQFF. DNA of the CDR3: TGCAGCGTTAGGGGTGTAACCTACAATGAGCAGTTCTTC.

This clone was detected a few times. This chain joins TRBV5-8 and TRBJ1-3, with D perhaps TRBD1 (5 bases). Germline V gene lookup returns CDR1 SGHTS and CDR2 YDEGEE. V lost 5 bases and J lost 1, with 10 bases in between. CDR3 length: 14 amino acids. This CDR3 is CASRVWGSGNTIYF. As DNA, the CDR3 is TGTGCCAGCAGGGTTTGGGGGTCTGGAAACACCATATATTTT.

This clone appeared once. The gene calls are TRBV9 and TRBJ1-2; TRBD1 matches at 7 bases. After removal of 3 bases from V and 5 bases from J, the junction contained 13 bases not matched to a gene. In germline, CDR1 is SGDLS, CDR2 YYNGEE. The CDR3 is 16 residues long. The CDR3 coding sequence is TGTGCCAGCAGCGGCGCCAGGGACAAGGGGGCGTATGGCTACACCTTC. It yields the protein CASSGARDKGAYGYTF.

This clone was seen more than once but under ten times. The gene calls are TRBV4-2 and TRBJ2-3, with 7 positions matching TRBD2. CDR1 is LGHNA and CDR2 is YNFKEQ in the germline V gene. V dropped 4 bases and J dropped 3; count of bases not matched to a gene: 4. The CDR3 spans 14 residues. CDR3 sequence (DNA): TGTGCCAGCAGCCTCTTTAGCGGGACAGATACGCAGTATTTT. Translated: CASSLFSGTDTQYF.

The chain recombines TRBV14 with TRBJ1-1; D gene ambiguous. This CDR3 spans 14 amino acids. The V gene's germline CDR1 is SGHDN and CDR2 FVKESK. V was cut by 4 bases and J by 5 bases, with 14 bases left in between. CDR3 nucleotide sequence: TGTGCCAGCAGCCTCAGCAAGGGAGGGACTGAAGCTTTCTTT. As protein: CASSLSKGGTEAFF.

By sample share, this clone is medium-sized. This sequence joins TRBV5-1 and TRBJ2-7, with TRBD1 matching over 8 bases. CDR3 length: 11 residues. In germline, CDR1 is SGHRS, CDR2 YFSETQ. V shed 4 bases, J shed 7 bases, and the junction held 1 base outside the gene matches. The CDR3 protein is CASSRTGEQYF. CDR3 DNA: TGCGCCAGCAGCAGGACAGGGGAGCAGTACTTC.

The chain couples TRBV6-1 to TRBJ1-3; no firm D call. Trimming took 0 bases from V and 4 from J, leaving 10 bases between them. The germline gives CDR1 MNHNS, CDR2 SASEGT. The CDR3 is 15 residues long. The CDR3 DNA reads as TGTGCCAGCAGTGAAGCACGATTTTCCGGAAACACCATATATTTT. This codes for CASSEARFSGNTIYF.

The V gene is TRBV19, the J gene TRBJ2-5; D tentatively reads TRBD1 or TRBD2 (5 bases each). The closer fit of TRBJ2-7 to the DNA end suggests the J call may be wrong. The CDR3 covers 13 residues. Germline V gene sequence: CDR1 LNHDA, CDR2 SQIVND (reference sequence). In DNA form, the CDR3 reads TGTGCCAGTAGTGGGACCTCCTCCTACGAGCAGTACTTC. It translates to CASSGTSSYEQYF.

This chain joins TRBV7-2 and TRBJ2-2, with 10 bases identical to TRBD2. The V and J ends lost 2 bases and 7 bases, in that order; junction bases with no gene match: 7. The CDR3 has 16 residues. Germline V gene sequence: CDR1 SGHTA, CDR2 FQGNSA. CDR3 in DNA: TGTGCCAGCAGCTTAAGGGCTAGCGGGGGTCGCGGGGAGCTGTTTTTT. This gives the protein CASSLRASGGRGELFF.

The V call is TRBV27, the J call TRBJ1-1; maybe TRBD1 (5 bases). Germline V lookup: CDR1 MNHEY, CDR2 SMNVEV (reference sequence). Trimming took 2 bases from V and 6 from J, leaving 16 bases between them. The CDR3 sequence is 15 residues long. The CDR3 loop is CASSLKQGIGSEAFF. DNA for the CDR3: TGTGCCAGCAGTTTAAAGCAGGGAATAGGGTCTGAAGCTTTCTTT.

This clone has just one count. This rearrangement joins TRBV13 to TRBJ2-3; the D is unclear. Trimming stripped 2 bases from V and 4 bases from J, with 13 bases between. The CDR3 sequence is 15 residues long. Germline V gene data show CDR1 as PRHDT and CDR2 as FYEKMQ (reference sequence). The CDR3 here is CASSLPRYYSDTQYF. The CDR3 DNA is TGTGCCAGCAGCTTACCCCGGTATTATTCAGATACGCAGTATTTT.

The rearrangement joins TRBV29-1 to TRBJ2-2, with a weak D call TRBD1 (5 bases). Germline CDR1 reads SQVTM; CDR2 reads ANQGSEA. The V and J ends lost 4 bases and 1 base respectively, with 10 bases between them. The CDR3 sequence is 14 residues long. CDR3 in amino acids: CSVGSRENTGELFF. As DNA, the CDR3 is TGCAGCGTTGGTTCCAGGGAGAACACCGGGGAGCTGTTTTTT.

The chain uses TRBV27 and TRBJ1-5; no firm D call. Per the germline V gene, CDR1 is MNHEY and CDR2 is SMNVEV (reference sequence). CDR3 length equals 14 residues. Between the trimmed V and J ends, which lost 4 bases and 0 bases, there was a span of 7 bases. The CDR3 DNA sequence: TGTGCCAGCAGTTGGCAGGATAGCAATCAGCCCCAGCATTTT. Amino acid sequence: CASSWQDSNQPQHF.

This chain joins TRBV29-1 and TRBJ2-3, with D perhaps given as TRBD1 or TRBD2 (5 bases each). The CDR3 has 16 amino acids. Per the germline V gene, CDR1 is SQVTM and CDR2 is ANQGSEA. V was pared by 0 bases and J by 0 bases, with 13 bases between. CDR3 protein: CSVEDSWWGSTDTQYF. CDR3 DNA sequence: TGCAGCGTTGAAGACTCGTGGTGGGGGAGCACAGATACGCAGTATTTT.

The genes are TRBV7-9 and TRBJ2-1, with D perhaps matching TRBD1 (6 bases). The CDR3 consists of 16 residues. CDR1 and CDR2 from the germline V gene are SEHNR and FQNEAQ (reference sequence). The V gene lost 4 bases and the J gene lost 5 bases, with 18 bases spanning the gap. The CDR3 coding sequence is TGTGCCAGCAGCTCAACGCGAGCAGGGGACCACAATGAGCAGTTCTTC. It is translated as CASSSTRAGDHNEQFF. The full variable domain, in which reference TRBV7-9 and TRBJ2-1 provide the parts outside the CDR3, is DTGVSQNPRHKITKRGQNVTFRCDPISEHNRLYWYRQTLGQGPEFLTYFQNEAQLEKSRLLSDRFSAERPKGSFSTLEIQRTEQGDSAMYLCASSSTRAGDHNEQFFGPGTRLTVL.

Written as DNA, the CDR3 is TGTGCCACTCCCCGGAGAGGCGGGAATCAGCCCCAGCATTTT. Translating gives CATPRRGGNQPQHF. The chain has TRBV21-1 and TRBJ1-5. TRBV21-1 corresponds to a pseudogene. The CDR3 totals 14 residues.

The genes are TRBV18 and TRBJ1-4; possible D gene TRBD1, 6 bases. The CDR3 runs 15 residues. V was trimmed by 3 bases and J by 8 bases, leaving 16 bases between them. The germline CDR1 and CDR2 sequences are KGHSH and LQKENI. The CDR3 nucleotides read TGTGCCAGCTCACCCCCCGACAGGCCCCGGGAAAAACTGTTTTTT. Translating gives CASSPPDRPREKLFF.

V is TRBV19 and J is TRBJ1-5, with TRBD1 identical over 7 bases. Trimming at V came to 5 bases and at J to 1 base, leaving 14 bases not matched to a gene. The CDR3 sequence is 18 residues long. The germline V gene has CDR1 LNHDA and CDR2 SQIVND (reference sequence). For the CDR3, the DNA is TGTGCCAGTAGTTCCGCGGCGACAGGGACGTTGAGCAATCAGCCCCAGCATTTT. The encoded protein is CASSSAATGTLSNQPQHF.

The V call is TRBV5-1, the J call TRBJ1-1; D unclear. Trimming removed 3 bases from V and 0 bases from J, with 12 bases in between. This CDR3 comprises 15 residues. Germline lookup yields CDR1 SGHRS and CDR2 YFSETQ. CDR3 in amino acids: CASSSSSRMNTEAFF. DNA of the CDR3: TGCGCCAGCAGCTCGTCCAGCAGAATGAACACTGAAGCTTTCTTT.

J is TRBJ2-1 and V is TRBV14; a weak D match, TRBD1 (6 bases). Trimming left V 1 base short and J 14 bases short, with 12 bases between. This CDR3 comprises 12 residues. The germline V gene has CDR1 SGHDN and CDR2 FVKESK. DNA for the CDR3: TGTGCCAGCAGCCAAGTCGGGACATTGAAGTTCTTC. It codes for CASSQVGTLKFF.

J is TRBJ2-2 and V is TRBV12-5; 7 nucleotides agree with TRBD1. With V trimmed by 7 bases and J by 0 bases, 5 bases remained unmatched. CDR3 size: 15 residues. The V gene's germline CDR1 is LGHNT and CDR2 FRNRAP. Here the CDR3 reads CASAVGQSNTGELFF. The CDR3 DNA is TGTGCTAGTGCCGTGGGACAGTCGAACACCGGGGAGCTGTTTTTT.

The gene calls are TRBV5-6 and TRBJ1-2; no clear D. The length of the CDR3 is 14 residues. CDR1 SGHDT and CDR2 YYEEEE come from the germline V gene. V lost 4 bases and J lost 3, with 13 bases in between. The CDR3 DNA reads TGTGCCAGCAGCACCGCTAAAGAATACTATGGCTACACCTTC. Its translation: CASSTAKEYYGYTF. The entire variable domain, with the rest obtained from reference TRBV5-6 and TRBJ1-2, is as follows: DAGVTQSPTHLIKTRGQQVTLRCSPKSGHDTVSWYQQALGQGPQFIFQYYEEEERQRGNFPDRFSGHQFPNYSSELNVNALLLGDSALYLCASSTAKEYYGYTFGSGTRLTVV.

The genes are TRBV7-9 and TRBJ2-5, with TRBD2 matching over 14 bases. CDR1 is SEHNR, CDR2 FQNEAQ, per germline (reference sequence). The V gene end was trimmed by 4 bases and the J gene end by 5 bases; junction bases not matched to a gene: 6. The CDR3 is 16 amino acids. As DNA, the CDR3 is TGTGCCAGCAGCTCCCTGACTAGCGGGAGGGGCGAGACCCAGTACTTC. Amino acids: CASSSLTSGRGETQYF.

This clone was seen only once. This chain joins TRBV27 and TRBJ2-5; no clear D. The last part of the DNA fits TRBJ2-7 better; the J call may be wrong. The CDR3 runs 13 residues. CDR1 is MNHEY and CDR2 is SMNVEV in the germline V gene (reference sequence). CDR3 nucleotide sequence: TGTGCCAGCAGTTTATTCGGCGGCTACGAGCAGTACTTC. Its translation: CASSLFGGYEQYF.

With respect to this clone: An end of the junction does not agree with germline; a read error may underlie this. The rearrangement links TRBV5-6 to TRBJ2-7; tentatively, D is TRBD1 (6 bases). The CDR3 totals 14 residues. Germline CDR1 SGHDT, CDR2 YYEEEE. The chain's CDR3 is CASTQTGGHYQQYF. The CDR3 DNA follows: TGTGCCAGCACCCAGACAGGTGGGCACTACCAGCAGTACTTC.

V and J are TRBV6-6 and TRBJ1-1; TRBD1 is a possible D gene (6 bases). This CDR3 is built from 13 residues. Germline V gene data show CDR1 as MNHNY and CDR2 as SVGAGI (reference sequence). Trimming left V 2 bases short and J 3 bases short, with 7 bases between. CDR3: CASSYQGYTEAFF. DNA of the CDR3: TGTGCCAGCAGTTACCAGGGGTACACTGAAGCTTTCTTT.

This chain uses TRBV7-2 with TRBJ1-6; 7 bases match TRBD1. After removal of 5 bases from V and 12 bases from J, the junction contained 13 bases not matched to a gene. Germline CDR1 and CDR2: SGHTA and FQGNSA. The CDR3 contains 15 residues. CDR3: CASSQRQGPRGPLHF. CDR3 in DNA: TGTGCCAGCAGCCAGCGACAGGGCCCCCGGGGACCCCTCCACTTT.

The chain combines TRBV6-6 with TRBJ1-1; no reliable D call. V was cut by 4 bases and J by 6 bases, with 15 bases left in between. The CDR3 runs 14 residues. Per germline, CDR1 MNHNY and CDR2 SVGAGI (reference sequence). This chain's CDR3 is CASSFGSSSPEAFF. The CDR3 nucleotides read TGTGCCAGCAGTTTTGGGAGTTCTTCACCTGAAGCTTTCTTT.